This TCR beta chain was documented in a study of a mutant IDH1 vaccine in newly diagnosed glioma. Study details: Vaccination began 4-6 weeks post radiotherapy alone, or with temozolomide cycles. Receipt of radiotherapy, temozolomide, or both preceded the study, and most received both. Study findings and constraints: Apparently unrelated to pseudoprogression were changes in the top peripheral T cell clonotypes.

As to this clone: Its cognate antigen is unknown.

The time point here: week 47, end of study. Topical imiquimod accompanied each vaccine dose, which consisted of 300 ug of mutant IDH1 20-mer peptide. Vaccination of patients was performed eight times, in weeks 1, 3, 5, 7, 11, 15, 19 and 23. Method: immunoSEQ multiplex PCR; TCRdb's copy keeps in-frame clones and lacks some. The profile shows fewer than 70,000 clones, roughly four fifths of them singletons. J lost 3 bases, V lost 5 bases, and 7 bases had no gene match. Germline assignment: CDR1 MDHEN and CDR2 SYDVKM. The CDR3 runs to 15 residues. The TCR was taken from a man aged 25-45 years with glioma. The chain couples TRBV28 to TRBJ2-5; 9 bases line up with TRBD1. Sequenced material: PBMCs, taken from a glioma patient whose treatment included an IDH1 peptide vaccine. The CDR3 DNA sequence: TGTGCCAGCAGTGCACCCGGGACAGGGAAAGAGACCCAGTACTTC. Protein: CASSAPGTGKETQYF.